One and the same sample provided the 6 T cell receptor beta chains below, sequenced in a study of blood T cell repertoires in COVID-19. Repertoires were generated with immunoSEQ multiplex PCR, while TCRdb's copy carries only in-frame clones and drops some. This sample has under 200,000 clones; about 80% occur once, and the top ten carry approximately 11%. Source material: peripheral blood. Every receptor here comes from a man in his sixties or seventies with active or convalescent COVID-19.

This clone appeared a single time. The chain uses TRBV7-6 and TRBJ2-7; TRBD2 is a possible D gene (5 bases). V was cut by 8 bases and J by 0 bases, with 5 bases left in between. The CDR3 contains 11 residues. CDR1 is SGHVS and CDR2 is FNYEAQ in the germline V gene. The CDR3 here is CASGSSYEQYF. In DNA, the CDR3 is TGTGCCAGCGGGAGCTCCTACGAGCAGTACTTC.

The rearrangement joins TRBV7-9 to TRBJ1-1; no definite D call. Trimming left V 7 bases short and J 3 bases short, with 18 bases between. The CDR3 totals 15 residues. Germline assignment: CDR1 SEHNR and CDR2 FQNEAQ (reference sequence). In nucleotides, the CDR3 is TGTGCCAGCAATTCCCGGGGAGGATGGGACACTGAAGCTTTCTTT. This codes for CASNSRGGWDTEAFF.

The chain carries TRBV6-5 and TRBJ2-7, with 7 bases identical to TRBD1. Trimming at V came to 6 bases and at J to 1 base, leaving 6 bases not matched to a gene. This CDR3 is built from 14 residues. Germline lookup yields CDR1 MNHEY and CDR2 SVGAGI. This CDR3 reads CASRGTVVSYEQYF. For the CDR3, the DNA is TGTGCCAGCAGGGGGACAGTAGTTTCCTACGAGCAGTACTTC.

This clone has a handful of counts. The V call is TRBV7-9, the J call TRBJ2-3; 10 nucleotides line up with TRBD2. The CDR3 has 16 residues. Germline V gene lookup returns CDR1 SEHNR and CDR2 FQNEAQ (reference sequence). V was pared by 2 bases and J by 4 bases, with 6 bases of the junction left unmatched. The CDR3 sequence: CASSLSLAGAADTQYF. CDR3 nucleotide sequence: TGTGCCAGCAGCTTATCTCTAGCGGGGGCCGCAGATACGCAGTATTTT.

The gene calls are TRBV9 and TRBJ1-2; D not certain. Germline V gene data show CDR1 as SGDLS and CDR2 as YYNGEE. V was pared by 4 bases and J by 6 bases, with 19 bases between. The CDR3 length is 15 residues. DNA of the CDR3: TGTGCCAGCAGCCCCGCCCACAGCAGACCTAATGGCTACACCTTC. This encodes CASSPAHSRPNGYTF.

This chain connects TRBV9 to TRBJ2-5; 7 positions agree with TRBD2. V was pared by 0 bases and J by 7 bases, with 12 bases of the junction left unmatched. The CDR3 consists of 16 residues. Germline CDR1 is SGDLS and CDR2 is YYNGEE. In DNA, the CDR3 is TGTGCCAGCAGCGTAGCAACGGGAGGAGGTCAGGGGACCCAGTACTTC. This sequence encodes CASSVATGGGQGTQYF. Supplemented by reference TRBV9 and TRBJ2-5, the full variable domain reads DSGVTQTPKHLITATGQRVTLRCSPRSGDLSVYWYQQSLDQGLQFLIQYYNGEERAKGNILERFSAQQFPDLHSELNLSSLELGDSALYFCASSVATGGGQGTQYFGPGTRLLVL.